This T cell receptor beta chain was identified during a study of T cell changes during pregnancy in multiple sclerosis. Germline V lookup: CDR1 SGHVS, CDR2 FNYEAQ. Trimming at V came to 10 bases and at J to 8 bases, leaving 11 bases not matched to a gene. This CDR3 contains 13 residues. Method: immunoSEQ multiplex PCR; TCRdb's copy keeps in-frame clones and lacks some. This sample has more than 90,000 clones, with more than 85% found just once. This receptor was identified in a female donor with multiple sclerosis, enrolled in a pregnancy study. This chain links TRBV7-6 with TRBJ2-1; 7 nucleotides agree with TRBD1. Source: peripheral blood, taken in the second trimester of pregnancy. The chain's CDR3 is CATTAGGPDEQFF. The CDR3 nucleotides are TGTGCCACTACGGCAGGGGGACCCGATGAGCAGTTCTTC.